This T cell receptor (beta chain) was observed in a study of shared clonotypes between healthy human individuals. On this clone: Its antigen remains unidentified.

All donors were healthy HIV-negative adults lacking recent acute infections or vaccinations. Nashville, Tennessee was home to all donors, who were Caucasian adults. Germline-derived CDR1 and CDR2 are MDHEN and SYDVKM. V gave up 8 bases and J gave up 2 bases; unmatched junction bases: 6. This CDR3 has 14 amino acids. Original processing notes: For the immunoSEQ data, sequences were junction-only without quality scores, so filtering differed. Assay used: immunoSEQ multiplex PCR; TCRdb lists only in-frame clones, some missing. V and J calls and clone size come straight from that table; D and trimming were deduced from the DNA. The sample has 2 million to 3 million clones, roughly 93% seen once; the top ten hold roughly 0.39%. General study findings and limits: Incomplete sequencing of sorted subsets was indicated by rarefaction despite large depth.

The chain is built from TRBV28 and TRBJ2-7; 10 bases map to TRBD2. Sequenced input: naive CD4+ T cells from PBMCs. The sample's subset: CD45RA+ positively selected. The clonotype comes from a man younger than 35 in good health. Some clones in this sample may be carry-over from other donors' samples. The chain's CDR3 is CASGGLAGAYEQYF. The CDR3 region has the DNA TGTGCCAGCGGGGGTCTAGCGGGAGCCTACGAGCAGTACTTC.